The clone carrying this TCR beta chain was detected a few times. Antigen specificity is unknown. The CDR3 extends over 15 amino acids. With 5 bases clipped from V and 8 bases from J, the junction kept 9 bases outside the gene matches. Researchers prepared the TCRbeta library using unique molecular identifiers, the study reports. MiXCR, run by TCRdb on the PCR reads, gives a single entry per CDR3 protein. In the table there are about 580,000 distinct CDR3 sequences, 25% to 30% of which are singletons. This sample was included in a study of T-cell reconstitution after alpha-beta-depleted transplantation in children. Study results and limitations: The study traced high day-60 TCRbeta diversity in some patients to surviving recipient T cells and thymic progenitors. Reportedly, alpha-beta T cells present about two months post-transplant originated from several hundred expanded clones of graft origin. From newly produced T cells came most of the T-cell counts and diversity one year after transplant.

The J gene is TRBJ2-3, the V gene TRBV12-3 or TRBV12-4; 11 bases are shared with TRBD2. This clonotype was obtained from a boy younger than two with Wiskott-Aldrich syndrome, due to receive a stem cell transplant. The sequencing used PBMCs, collected before TCRalphabeta/CD19-depleted stem cell transplant. The DNA for the CDR3 is TGTGCCAGCAGTCCTCTAGCGGGAGGAAGGGGTACGCAGTATTTT. As protein: CASSPLAGGRGTQYF.